The 18 T cell receptor beta chains below all came from one sample that was sequenced in a study of cytomegalovirus exposure and HLA in healthy donors (dated by TCRdb to the late 2010s). Libraries were constructed by the immunoSEQ multiplex PCR assay. The multiplex PCR relied on a mix of 60 forward primers for TCR Vbeta segments and 13 reverse primers for TCR Jbeta segments. TCRdb stores this immuneACCESS table with in-frame sequences only. Part of the clones is absent; in the studies checked, under half of the shortfall reflects unresolved V genes, and no reason is known for the rest. The sample has around 160,000 clones on record, around 68% of them singletons. Clones ranked in the top ten supply approximately 1.3% of the sample. The sample consisted of PBMCs. Source of these receptors: a man between 50 and 59 years old in good health and CMV-seronegative.

The CDR3 DNA is TGCGCCAGCAGTGAAGACAGGGGGCCAACGACTGAAGCTTTCTTT. Translating it yields CASSEDRGPTTEAFF. The chain joins TRBV10-2 to TRBJ1-1, with 10 bases identical to TRBD1. This CDR3 has 15 amino acids. Trimming took 3 bases from V and 5 from J; bases not matched to a gene: 6. The germline V gene has CDR1 WSHSY and CDR2 SAAADI.

The CDR3 sequence: CASSVGTSTYEQYF. In DNA, the CDR3 is TGTGCCAGCAGTGTAGGGACTTCCACCTACGAGCAGTACTTC. The chain recombines TRBV25-1 with TRBJ2-7; TRBD2 might be the D (6 bases). Germline V gene data show CDR1 as MGHDK and CDR2 as SYGVNS. This CDR3 is built from 14 residues. Trimming stripped 4 bases from V and 2 bases from J, with 12 bases between.

The J gene is TRBJ2-5, the V gene TRBV7-6; tentatively, D is TRBD2 (5 bases). The V gene lost 3 bases and the J gene lost 4 bases, with 15 bases spanning the gap. The length of the CDR3 is 15 residues. Per the germline V gene, CDR1 is SGHVS and CDR2 is FNYEAQ. CDR3 residues: CASSLARSRGETQYF. The DNA for the CDR3 is TGTGCCAGCAGCTTGGCCCGGTCCCGGGGAGAGACCCAGTACTTC.

The rearrangement uses TRBV28 and TRBJ2-7; TRBD2 agrees at 13 bases. The CDR3 is made up of 15 amino acids. The trim removed 7 bases at V and 3 bases at J, leaving 6 bases unmatched. From germline, CDR1 is MDHEN and CDR2 SYDVKM. CDR3 residues: CASILTSGGNYEQYF. In DNA, the CDR3 is TGTGCCAGCATTTTGACTAGCGGGGGGAACTACGAGCAGTACTTC.

The V and J genes are TRBV4-1 and TRBJ1-2; perhaps TRBD1 as D (5 bases). The V and J ends lost 4 bases and 8 bases respectively, with 14 bases between them. This CDR3 contains 13 residues. Germline V gene data show CDR1 as MGHRA and CDR2 as YSYEKL. The CDR3 reads CASSPWAGGGYTF. CDR3 bases: TGCGCCAGCAGCCCCTGGGCCGGGGGGGGCTACACCTTC.

The chain joins TRBV15 to TRBJ2-1; 10 positions agree with TRBD2. Germline V gene sequence: CDR1 LNHNV, CDR2 YYDKDF (reference sequence). Trimming removed 0 bases from V and 8 bases from J; junction bases left unmatched: 1. The CDR3 spans 14 residues. The CDR3 protein is CATSRDTSGDEQFF. CDR3 DNA sequence: TGTGCCACCAGCAGAGATACTAGCGGGGATGAGCAGTTCTTC.

The rearrangement links TRBV5-1 to TRBJ2-2; D is perhaps TRBD1 (6 bases). CDR3 size: 13 residues. Germline V gives CDR1 SGHRS, CDR2 YFSETQ. The germline V and J ends were trimmed by 4 bases and 6 bases, with 10 bases remaining between them. In nucleotides, the CDR3 is TGCGCCAGCAGCGAGGACAGTTCCGGGGAGCTGTTTTTT. The encoded protein is CASSEDSSGELFF.

V is TRBV2 and J is TRBJ2-7; no firm D call. Per germline, CDR1 SNHLY and CDR2 FYNNEI. Deletions cut 7 bases from V and 5 bases from J, with 30 bases between. CDR3 length equals 18 residues. CDR3 residues: CASKERLVTRSSANEQYF. The CDR3 bases are TGTGCCAGCAAGGAAAGGCTAGTTACACGCTCCTCGGCTAACGAGCAGTACTTC.

The rearrangement joins TRBV5-5 to TRBJ2-7, with D unclear. From germline, CDR1 is SGHKS and CDR2 YYEKEE (reference sequence). The V and J ends lost 1 base and 5 bases respectively, with 13 bases between them. This CDR3 comprises 14 residues. Here the CDR3 DNA reads TGTGCCAGCAGCTTGATTAGCACTTCCCACGAGCAGTACTTC. Its translation is CASSLISTSHEQYF.

The chain recombines TRBV10-3 with TRBJ2-7; TRBD1 aligns across 7 bases. CDR3 length: 15 residues. From germline, CDR1 is ENHRY and CDR2 SYGVKD. After removal of 3 bases from V and 7 bases from J, the junction contained 12 bases not matched to a gene. This chain's CDR3 is CAISDPITGVREQYF. In DNA form, the CDR3 reads TGTGCCATCAGTGACCCAATTACAGGGGTGAGAGAGCAGTACTTC.

This clone was counted a few times. The V and J genes are TRBV20-1 and TRBJ1-1, with D hard to call. In germline, CDR1 is DFQATT, CDR2 SNEGSKA (reference sequence). Trimming removed 5 bases at V and 0 bases at J, with 4 bases between. CDR3 length equals 11 residues. CDR3: CSAPMNTEAFF. CDR3 sequence (DNA): TGCAGTGCTCCAATGAACACTGAAGCTTTCTTT.

The V and J genes are TRBV11-1 and TRBJ2-5; unclear D gene. The CDR3 consists of 14 residues. V lost 2 bases and J lost 4, with 11 bases in between. CDR1 is SGHAT, CDR2 FQDESV, per germline (reference sequence). CDR3 in amino acids: CASSLRVIAETQYF. In DNA form, the CDR3 reads TGTGCCAGCAGCTTACGGGTTATCGCAGAGACCCAGTACTTC.

The chain couples TRBV14 to TRBJ1-1; the D gene is possibly TRBD1 (6 bases). Germline assignment: CDR1 SGHDN and CDR2 FVKESK. This CDR3 spans 15 amino acids. V was pared by 1 base and J by 5 bases, with 14 bases between. The CDR3 protein is CASSQVAGQVTEAFF. CDR3 coding DNA: TGTGCCAGCAGCCAAGTAGCGGGACAAGTGACTGAAGCTTTCTTT.

The chain links TRBV4-2 to TRBJ1-5; no clear D. This CDR3 has 14 residues. Trimming took 0 bases from V and 6 from J, leaving 9 bases between them. CDR1 and CDR2 (germline): LGHNA, YNFKEQ. The CDR3 nucleotides are TGTGCCAGCAGCCAAGAGAGAGAGGGTCAGCCCCAGCATTTT. Protein sequence: CASSQEREGQPQHF.

The genes are TRBV5-1 and TRBJ2-5, with TRBD1 as a possible D gene (6 bases). This CDR3 spans 16 amino acids. Germline V CDR1 and CDR2: SGHRS, YFSETQ. Trimming stripped 0 bases from V and 1 base from J, with 13 bases between. CDR3 residues: CASSLGGGAVQETQYF. The CDR3 DNA sequence: TGCGCCAGCAGCTTGGGTGGGGGCGCGGTCCAAGAGACCCAGTACTTC.

Only a few counts were recorded for this clone. V and J are TRBV10-2 and TRBJ2-3; no firm D call. The CDR3 has 11 amino acids. V was trimmed by 4 bases and J by 5 bases, leaving 4 bases between them. The germline gives CDR1 WSHSY, CDR2 SAAADI. CDR3 sequence reads: CASSAKDTQYF. As DNA, the CDR3 is TGCGCCAGCAGTGCCAAAGATACGCAGTATTTT.

This clone was observed a handful of times. This chain uses TRBV11-2 with TRBJ2-3; 10 bases are shared with TRBD2. The CDR3 is made up of 15 amino acids. Trimming took 4 bases from V and 5 from J; bases not matched to a gene: 6. Germline V gene lookup returns CDR1 SGHAT and CDR2 FQNNGV. CDR3 sequence reads: CASSSGLAVQDTQYF. The CDR3, as DNA: TGTGCCAGCAGCTCTGGACTAGCGGTTCAAGATACGCAGTATTTT. Based on the CDR3 plus reference TRBV11-2 and TRBJ2-3, the full variable domain is EAGVAQSPRYKIIEKRQSVAFWCNPISGHATLYWYQQILGQGPKLLIQFQNNGVVDDSQLPKDRFSAERLKGVDSTLKIQPAKLEDSAVYLCASSSGLAVQDTQYFGPGTRLTVL.

V is TRBV19 and J is TRBJ2-7, with D uncertain. Germline assignment: CDR1 LNHDA and CDR2 SQIVND (reference sequence). Trimming stripped 6 bases from V and 5 bases from J, with 14 bases between. The CDR3 has 13 amino acids. The CDR3 here is CASSPATVHEQYF. The CDR3 coding sequence is TGTGCCAGTAGCCCCGCTACGGTCCACGAGCAGTACTTC.